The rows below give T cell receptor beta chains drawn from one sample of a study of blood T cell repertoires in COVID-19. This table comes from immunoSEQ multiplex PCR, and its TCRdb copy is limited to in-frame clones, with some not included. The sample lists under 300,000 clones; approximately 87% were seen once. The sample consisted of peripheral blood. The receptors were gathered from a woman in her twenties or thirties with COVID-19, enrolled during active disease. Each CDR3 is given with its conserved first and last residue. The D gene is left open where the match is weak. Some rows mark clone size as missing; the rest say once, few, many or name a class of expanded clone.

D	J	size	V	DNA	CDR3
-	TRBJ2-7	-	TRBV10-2	TGCGCCAGCAGTGAGGTGCGGGAAAGAAGCGAGCAGTACTTC	CASSEVRERSEQYF
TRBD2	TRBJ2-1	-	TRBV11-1	TGTGCCAGCAGCCGCGGGGGGGCCTACAATGAGCAGTTCTTC	CASSRGGAYNEQFF
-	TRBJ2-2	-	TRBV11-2	TGTGCCAGCAGCTTAGTGGCAGGCGGGGAGCTGTTTTTT	CASSLVAGGELFF
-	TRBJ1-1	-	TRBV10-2	TGCGCCAGCAGTGGGAGGACTGAAGCTTTCTTT	CASSGRTEAFF
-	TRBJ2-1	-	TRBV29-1	TGCAGCGTTGTTGCTTCAGACAGGGAGCAGTTCTTC	CSVVASDREQFF
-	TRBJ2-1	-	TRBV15	TGTGCCACCAGCAGGCGGGACGACAATGAGCAGTTCTTC	CATSRRDDNEQFF
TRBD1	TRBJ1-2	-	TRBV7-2	TGTGCCAGCAGCTTTTGGGACAGGGTTTCTGGGGCCTATGGCTACACCTTC	CASSFWDRVSGAYGYTF
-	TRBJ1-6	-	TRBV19	TGTGCCACCGGAGAAGCGGTCTCACCCCTCCACTTT	CATGEAVSPLHF
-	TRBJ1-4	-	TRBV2	TGTGCCAGCAGTCCTCAGGGAAGGGAAGGTGAAAAACTGTTTTTT	CASSPQGREGEKLFF
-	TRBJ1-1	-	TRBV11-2	TGTGCCAGCAGCCCCGGGAACCGAAACACTGAAGCTTTCTTT	CASSPGNRNTEAFF
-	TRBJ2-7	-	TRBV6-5	TGTGCCAGCAGTTACTCGATGGGAGGCATCACCTACGAGCAGTACTTC	CASSYSMGGITYEQYF
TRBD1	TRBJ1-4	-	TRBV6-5	TGTGCCAGCAGTCCCGGGACAGCCAATGAAAAACTGTTTTTT	CASSPGTANEKLFF
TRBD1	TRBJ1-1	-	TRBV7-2	TGTGCCAGCAGCCCCCAGACAGGGATCGGCGCTGAAGCTTTCTTT	CASSPQTGIGAEAFF
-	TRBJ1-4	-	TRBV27	TGTGCCAGCAGTTTAGGGTGGGCCGATAATGAAAAACTGTTTTTT	CASSLGWADNEKLFF
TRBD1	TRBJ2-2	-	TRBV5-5	TGTGCCAGCAGCTTCGGACAGGCAAACACCGGGGAGCTGTTTTTT	CASSFGQANTGELFF
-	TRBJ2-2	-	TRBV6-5	TGTGCCAGCAGTTATACTCTGTACACCGGGGAGCTGTTTTTT	CASSYTLYTGELFF
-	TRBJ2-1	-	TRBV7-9	TGTGCCAGCAGCTTAGCTGAGGTAAATGAGCAGTTCTTC	CASSLAEVNEQFF
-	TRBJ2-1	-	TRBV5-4	TGTGCCAGCAGCGGAAGGACCCAGGGATACAATGAGCAGTTCTTC	CASSGRTQGYNEQFF
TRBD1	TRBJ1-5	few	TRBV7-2	TGTGCCAGCAGCCCGGACAGGGGGCAGCCCCAGCATTTT	CASSPDRGQPQHF
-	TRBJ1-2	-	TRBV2	TGTGCCAGCAGTGTTAGCCCCAACTATGGCTACACCTTC	CASSVSPNYGYTF
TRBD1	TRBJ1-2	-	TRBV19	TGTGCCAGTAGTACCGGAGGGACAGGGTACGGCTACACCTTC	CASSTGGTGYGYTF
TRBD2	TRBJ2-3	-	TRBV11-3	TGTGCCAGCAGCCCCTCTGGTTACAGCGGGGGCCCCATGAGGACAGATACGCAGTATTTT	CASSPSGYSGGPMRTDTQYF
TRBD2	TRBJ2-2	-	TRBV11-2	TGTGCCAGCAGCTCGGCCCTAGCGGGGGGGCCACACACCGGGGAGCTGTTTTTT	CASSSALAGGPHTGELFF
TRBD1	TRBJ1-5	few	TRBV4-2	TGTGCCAGCAGCCAAGATCACAGGGGGGCCGGTCAGCCCCAGCATTTT	CASSQDHRGAGQPQHF
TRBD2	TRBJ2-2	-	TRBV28	TGTGCCAGCAGTTTCCCCGTTAGCGGGATGAACACCGGGGAGCTGTTTTTT	CASSFPVSGMNTGELFF
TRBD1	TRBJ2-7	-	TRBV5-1	TGCGCCAGCAGCGGACCGACAGGGGATGTGCAGTACTTC	CASSGPTGDVQYF
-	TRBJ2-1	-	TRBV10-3	TGTGCCATCAGTGGACAGGTCCTCTACAATGAGCAGTTCTTC	CAISGQVLYNEQFF
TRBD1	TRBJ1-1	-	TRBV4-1	TGCGCCAGCAGCCAAGGGACAGGGGCGGGGGAAGCTTTCTTT	CASSQGTGAGEAFF
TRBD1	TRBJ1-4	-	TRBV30	TGTGCCTGCGGGGACAGGGTTAAAAAACTGTTTTTT	CACGDRVKKLFF
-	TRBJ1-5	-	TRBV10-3	TGTGCCACTTTATCAAGGGAGGGAAACAATCAGCCCCAGCATTTT	CATLSREGNNQPQHF
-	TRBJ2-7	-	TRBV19	TGTGCCAGTAGTATTACTGCTACCTACGAGCAGTACTTC	CASSITATYEQYF
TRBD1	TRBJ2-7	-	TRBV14	TGTGCCAGCAGCCAATCGGGACAGGGGCCCTACGAGCAGTACTTC	CASSQSGQGPYEQYF
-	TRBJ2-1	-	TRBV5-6	TGTGCCAGCAGCTCGTGGACCTATCCCAGGGGTGACAATGAGCAGTTCTTC	CASSSWTYPRGDNEQFF
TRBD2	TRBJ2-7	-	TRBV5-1	TGCGCCAGCAGCTTCAGAGCGGGAACAGAGCAGTACTTC	CASSFRAGTEQYF
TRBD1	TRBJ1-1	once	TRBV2	TGTGCCAGCAGTGGACAGGGCTACACTGAAGCTTTCTTT	CASSGQGYTEAFF
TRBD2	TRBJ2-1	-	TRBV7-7	TGTGCCAGCAGCTTAGAATGGGGCGGACTAGCGGGGGACAATGAGCAGTTCTTC	CASSLEWGGLAGDNEQFF
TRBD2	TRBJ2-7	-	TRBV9	TGTGCCAGCTCTGTAGCGGGGGGTCGGTACGAGCAGTACTTC	CASSVAGGRYEQYF
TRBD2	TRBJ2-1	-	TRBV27	TGTGCCAGCAGTCCCTCTAGCGGGGACTCCTACAATGAGCAGTTCTTC	CASSPSSGDSYNEQFF
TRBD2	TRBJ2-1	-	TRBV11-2	TGTGCCAGCAGCTTAGCCCTAGCGGGGTTGAATGAGCAGTTCTTC	CASSLALAGLNEQFF